Below, 32 T cell receptor beta chains from the same sample are listed, as sequenced in a study of patients and donors after allogeneic stem cell transplantation. TCRdb passed the RT-PCR reads through MiXCR, listing each CDR3 protein once. The repertoire includes about 960,000 distinct CDR3 sequences, 18% of them detected once, and approximately 5.9% sits in the top ten. The sequenced material came from blood, either unsorted or a sorted T cell fraction (not recorded which). The receptors were sampled from a human donor who was either an allogeneic HSCT recipient or a stem cell or donor lymphocyte infusion donor (not recorded which). It is not recorded whose cells these are; they may come from a transplant donor.

This clonotype came up once. V usage is TRBV30 and J usage is TRBJ2-2; 10 nucleotides line up with TRBD1. V shed 6 bases, J shed 4 bases, and the junction held 5 bases outside the gene matches. The germline V gene has CDR1 GTSNPN and CDR2 SVGIG (reference sequence). This CDR3 spans 14 amino acids. CDR3 coding DNA: TGTGCCTGTTCCGGGACAGGGGCCACCGGGGAGCTGTTTTTT. Its protein product is CACSGTGATGELFF. Full variable domain (missing parts from reference TRBV30 and TRBJ2-2): SQTIHQWPATLVQPVGSPLSLECTVEGTSNPNLYWYRQAAGRGLQLLFYSVGIGQISSEVPQNLSASRPQDRQFILSSKKLLLSDSGFYLCACSGTGATGELFFGEGSRLTVL.

This clonotype came up a few times. The chain carries TRBV21-1 and TRBJ1-2; TRBD1, as called in the table, went unchecked against the DNA. TRBV21-1 constitutes a pseudogene. This CDR3 region has 14 residues. DNA of the CDR3: TGTGCCAGCAGCAAAGGGGAGACAGGGGAAGGCTACACCTTC. This sequence encodes CASSKGETGEGYTF.

This clonotype was seen a few times. The V call is TRBV4-1, the J call TRBJ2-7; D gene ambiguous. The V and J ends lost 4 bases and 0 bases respectively, with 7 bases between them. The length of the CDR3 is 13 residues. CDR1 is MGHRA and CDR2 is YSYEKL in the germline V gene. CDR3 sequence (DNA): TGCGCCAGCAGCCCCTGGGTCTCCTACGAGCAGTACTTC. Translating gives CASSPWVSYEQYF.

V is TRBV6-2 or TRBV6-3 and J is TRBJ2-7; D uncertain. CDR1 and CDR2 (germline): MNHEY, SVGEGT. This CDR3 is built from 11 residues. Trimming left V 6 bases short and J 4 bases short, with 7 bases between. Here the CDR3 reads CASRESYEQYF. DNA for the CDR3: TGTGCCAGCAGGGAATCGTACGAGCAGTACTTC.

This clonotype showed up just a few times. The V call is TRBV7-9, the J call TRBJ2-6; tentative D call: TRBD1 (6 bases). V was shortened by 8 bases and J by 0 bases, with 11 bases between the two germline ends. Germline CDR1 reads SEHNR; CDR2 reads FQNEAQ (reference sequence). This CDR3 is 15 amino acids long. DNA of the CDR3: TGTGCCAGCGACCAGGGGAACTCTGGGGCCAACGTCCTGACTTTC. Its translation is CASDQGNSGANVLTF.

This rearrangement joins TRBV19 to TRBJ1-5; no clear D. Looked up from germline, CDR1 is LNHDA and CDR2 is SQIVND (reference sequence). V lost 5 bases, J lost 5 bases, and 10 bases lay in between. This CDR3 comprises 13 residues. CDR3 nucleotides: TGTGCCAGTAGTCGGGCAGTCTATCAGCCCCAGCATTTT. It is translated as CASSRAVYQPQHF.

The chain recombines TRBV20-1 with TRBJ2-7; possibly TRBD2 for D (6 bases). There are 15 residues in the CDR3. The germline V and J ends were trimmed by 6 bases and 7 bases, with 25 bases remaining between them. Germline assignment: CDR1 DFQATT and CDR2 SNEGSKA (reference sequence). In DNA, the CDR3 is TGCAGTGCCCGTACATCGAAATCGGGAGTAGCGGAGCAGTACTTC. As protein: CSARTSKSGVAEQYF.

Ten or more counts support this clonotype. This sequence joins TRBV20-1 and TRBJ1-2, with D possibly being TRBD1 (5 bases). The CDR3 sequence is 16 residues long. The germline gives CDR1 DFQATT, CDR2 SNEGSKA (reference sequence). V was shortened by 0 bases and J by 1 base, with 15 bases between the two germline ends. The CDR3 nucleotides are TGCAGTGCTAGAGATGGGGGGAGGAGGATTAACTATGGCTACACCTTC. Its translation: CSARDGGRRINYGYTF.

This clonotype was counted a few times. The chain is built from TRBV20-1 and TRBJ1-1; 7 positions match TRBD1. With 4 bases clipped from V and 10 bases from J, the junction kept 6 bases outside the gene matches. CDR3 length: 11 amino acids. Looked up from germline, CDR1 is DFQATT and CDR2 is SNEGSKA (reference sequence). The CDR3 is CSAKTTGIAFF. CDR3 nucleotides: TGCAGTGCTAAAACGACAGGGATAGCTTTCTTT.

This clonotype has just a few counts. The DNA for the CDR3 is TGTGCCAGCAGTTACTCAAATGGCCTGGGAGCTTTCTTT. Its protein is CASSYSNGLGAFF. The J gene is TRBJ1-1, the V gene TRBV6-5; no reliable D call. Trimming cost V 0 bases and J 10 bases, with 12 bases left between them. The germline V gene encodes CDR1 MNHEY and CDR2 SVGAGI. The CDR3 has 13 residues.

This clonotype was observed a few times. The chain carries TRBV5-6 and TRBJ1-1, with D unclear. CDR3 length: 15 residues. V was cut by 0 bases and J by 6 bases, with 15 bases left in between. Germline values: CDR1 SGHDT, CDR2 YYEEEE. The CDR3 DNA reads TGTGCCAGCAGCTTGGCCCGGGAGGATAAGCCTGAAGCTTTCTTT. Amino acids: CASSLAREDKPEAFF. The whole variable domain, remainder taken from reference TRBV5-6 and TRBJ1-1, is DAGVTQSPTHLIKTRGQQVTLRCSPKSGHDTVSWYQQALGQGPQFIFQYYEEEERQRGNFPDRFSGHQFPNYSSELNVNALLLGDSALYLCASSLAREDKPEAFFGQGTRLTVV.

This clonotype was seen a few times. V and J are TRBV12-3 or TRBV12-4 and TRBJ2-5; 9 nucleotides agree with TRBD1. The CDR3 sequence is 15 residues long. V was pared by 4 bases and J by 5 bases, with 8 bases of the junction left unmatched. The CDR3 is CASSSGQGFGETQYF. The CDR3, as DNA: TGTGCCAGCAGTTCTGGACAGGGGTTCGGGGAGACCCAGTACTTC.

The chain employs TRBV5-1 and TRBJ1-1; weak D call: TRBD1 (6 bases). The CDR3 consists of 14 residues. The ends were cut back, 3 bases at V and 3 bases at J, with 12 bases in the middle. Germline V lookup: CDR1 SGHRS, CDR2 YFSETQ. CDR3 nucleotide sequence: TGCGCCAGCAGCTCATACGCAGGGGACACTGAAGCTTTCTTT. It is translated as CASSSYAGDTEAFF.

This clonotype was observed a few times. The V gene is TRBV24-1, the J gene TRBJ2-1, with 7 nucleotides matching TRBD1. Germline V lookup: CDR1 KGHDR, CDR2 SFDVKD. J was trimmed by 12 bases and V by 3 bases; bases with no gene match: 7. The CDR3 consists of 13 residues. The DNA for the CDR3 is TGTGCCACCAGTGATGCCGACAGGGTAGGGCAGTTCTTC. Translated: CATSDADRVGQFF.

The chain carries TRBV20-1 and TRBJ1-3; unclear D gene. The CDR3 runs to 14 residues. Between the trimmed V and J ends, which lost 0 bases and 4 bases, there was a span of 10 bases. Germline CDR1 and CDR2: DFQATT and SNEGSKA (reference sequence). The CDR3 loop reads CSAREPMRGNTIYF. As DNA, the CDR3 is TGCAGTGCTAGAGAACCGATGAGAGGAAACACCATATATTTT.

The sample holds a few counts of this clonotype. The chain joins TRBV7-2 to TRBJ2-5, with D maybe TRBD2 (6 bases). The V gene lost 0 bases and the J gene lost 2 bases, with 13 bases spanning the gap. This CDR3 spans 16 amino acids. Germline V gives CDR1 SGHTA, CDR2 FQGNSA. CDR3 sequence reads: CASSLAQPGVQETQYF. The CDR3 nucleotides are TGTGCCAGCAGCTTAGCGCAACCGGGAGTACAAGAGACCCAGTACTTC.

A word on this clonotype: The junction and the germline gene differ at one end; a read error may be behind it. The chain has TRBV6-1 and TRBJ2-5, with unresolved D. In germline, CDR1 is MNHNS, CDR2 SASEGT. The CDR3 extends over 14 amino acids. The CDR3 sequence is CASSETGYLEPQYF. The CDR3 DNA sequence: TGTGCCAGCAGTGAAACGGGCTACCTAGAGCCCCAGTACTTC.

This clonotype was observed a handful of times. The rearrangement links TRBV24-1 to TRBJ2-6, with D tentatively TRBD1 (6 bases). The V gene's germline CDR1 is KGHDR and CDR2 SFDVKD. The CDR3 consists of 18 residues. V was clipped by 9 bases and J by 2 bases, with 22 bases between them. This CDR3 reads CATPIEGVPDTGANVLTF. The DNA of the CDR3 is TGTGCCACCCCCATAGAGGGGGTCCCTGATACTGGGGCCAACGTCCTGACTTTC.

The rearrangement links TRBV14 to TRBJ2-1; D ambiguous. The V gene's germline CDR1 is SGHDN and CDR2 FVKESK. V was cut by 3 bases and J by 8 bases, with 14 bases left in between. The length of the CDR3 is 14 residues. CDR3 protein: CASSHPLFIDEQFF. CDR3 bases: TGTGCCAGCAGCCACCCTCTCTTCATTGATGAGCAGTTCTTC.

V gene TRBV4-3 combines with J gene TRBJ2-6, with 7 positions matching TRBD2. Germline loops: CDR1 LGHNA, CDR2 YSLEER. The length of the CDR3 is 17 residues. J gave up 9 bases and V 1 base, and 12 bases lay outside the gene matches. CDR3 residues: CASSQALNQRGVNVLTF. In DNA, the CDR3 is TGCGCCAGCAGCCAAGCCCTCAACCAGCGGGGTGTCAACGTCCTGACTTTC.

This clonotype was found a few times. The chain has TRBV9 and TRBJ2-3; D possibly corresponds to TRBD2 (7 bases). The length of the CDR3 is 13 residues. Germline CDR1 and CDR2: SGDLS and YYNGEE. With 4 bases removed from V and 8 bases from J, the gap between germline ends came to 14 bases. CDR3 amino acids: CASSTPGGPTQYF. The CDR3 DNA follows: TGTGCCAGCAGCACCCCCGGGGGGCCTACGCAGTATTTT.

This chain uses TRBV2 with TRBJ2-1, with a tentative D call TRBD2 (5 bases). Trimming cost V 5 bases and J 12 bases, with 14 bases left between them. The CDR3 consists of 12 residues. Germline V gene lookup returns CDR1 SNHLY and CDR2 FYNNEI. The CDR3: CASSTTASGQFF. The CDR3 DNA reads TGTGCCAGCAGTACCACAGCCAGCGGGCAGTTCTTC.

In its sample, this clonotype was seen many times. The chain carries TRBV5-1 and TRBJ2-5, with 8 positions matching TRBD2. The junction had 5 bases not matched to a gene; V was cut back by 1 base and J by 3 bases. Germline-derived CDR1 and CDR2 are SGHRS and YFSETQ. The CDR3 consists of 15 residues. For the CDR3, the DNA is TGCGCCAGCAGCTTGAGAGCGGGAGAGGAAGAGACCCAGTACTTC. This translates into CASSLRAGEEETQYF.

The chain links TRBV4-1 to TRBJ2-4; D possibly corresponds to TRBD1 (6 bases). Germline V gives CDR1 MGHRA, CDR2 YSYEKL. The length of the CDR3 is 17 residues. V lost 2 bases to trimming and J lost 0 bases, with 14 bases between them. In DNA, the CDR3 is TGCGCCAGCAGCCAACTCGGCAGGGGCATAGCCAAAAACATTCAGTACTTC. Encoded protein: CASSQLGRGIAKNIQYF.

This clonotype was seen a handful of times. The V gene is TRBV29-1, the J gene TRBJ1-1; D possibly corresponds to TRBD1 (6 bases). Trimming stripped 5 bases from V and 6 bases from J, with 16 bases between. The CDR3 runs to 13 residues. In germline, CDR1 is SQVTM, CDR2 ANQGSEA. CDR3 in amino acids: CSVFEGGIAEAFF. The DNA of the CDR3 is TGCAGCGTTTTTGAGGGGGGGATCGCTGAAGCTTTCTTT.

The gene calls are TRBV12-3 or TRBV12-4 and TRBJ1-6; 8 nucleotides line up with TRBD1. CDR3 length equals 15 residues. Trimming took 4 bases from V and 8 from J; bases not matched to a gene: 7. CDR3 sequence reads: CASSSRGRGDSPLHF. CDR3 in DNA: TGTGCCAGCAGTTCCAGGGGGCGAGGTGATTCACCCCTCCACTTT.

This clonotype occurred many times. This chain joins TRBV20-1 and TRBJ1-5; D gene uncertain. This CDR3 spans 15 amino acids. Trimming removed 3 bases from V and 6 bases from J, with 18 bases in between. Germline V CDR1 and CDR2: DFQATT, SNEGSKA (reference sequence). The CDR3 DNA reads TGCAGTGCTAGTAAGCGGTCCAGTTCACTTCAGCCCCAGCATTTT. Translated: CSASKRSSSLQPQHF.

The DNA of the CDR3 is TGCAGCGTCCCTCGGGGCCTAGCGGCGATCTGGGACAATGAGCAGTTCTTC. It specifies CSVPRGLAAIWDNEQFF. The gene calls are TRBV29-1 and TRBJ2-1, with 7 bases lining up with TRBD2. Germline V gene lookup returns CDR1 SQVTM and CDR2 ANQGSEA. V was clipped by 6 bases and J by 5 bases; unmatched bases: 19. This CDR3 is built from 17 residues.

The sample holds a few counts of this clonotype. The J gene is TRBJ2-1, the V gene TRBV11-1; 10 positions agree with TRBD2. Germline V gives CDR1 SGHAT, CDR2 FQDESV (reference sequence). The J segment lost 3 bases and the V segment lost 0 bases, leaving 17 bases of the junction unmatched. The CDR3 runs to 21 residues. The CDR3 region is CASSLAGSSGGQPRHYNEQFF. DNA of the CDR3: TGTGCCAGCAGCTTAGCGGGGTCTAGCGGGGGCCAACCCAGACACTACAATGAGCAGTTCTTC.

This clonotype was observed a few times. The V call is TRBV6-2 or TRBV6-3, the J call TRBJ2-3; 8 bases line up with TRBD1. The CDR3 is 20 amino acids. The germline CDR1 and CDR2 sequences are MNHEY and SVGEGT. J lost 0 bases, V lost 4 bases, and 18 bases had no gene match. DNA for the CDR3: TGTGCCAGCAGTTCCTTTTCCCGGGACAGGAGGATTCCTAGCACAGATACGCAGTATTTT. It specifies CASSSFSRDRRIPSTDTQYF.

The chain combines TRBV27 with TRBJ2-1; TRBD2 is a possible D gene (7 bases). The germline gives CDR1 MNHEY, CDR2 SMNVEV (reference sequence). The V end lost 5 bases, the J end lost 0 bases, and 17 bases lay between the germline ends. CDR3 size: 17 residues. CDR3 amino acids: CASSHGGPAFSYNEQFF. The CDR3 DNA follows: TGTGCCAGCAGTCACGGGGGGCCAGCCTTCTCCTACAATGAGCAGTTCTTC.

This clonotype was seen repeatedly, ten times or more. The V gene is TRBV4-2, the J gene TRBJ1-1; D may be TRBD1 (6 bases). Germline assignment: CDR1 LGHNA and CDR2 YNFKEQ. The V end was cut by 0 bases, the J end by 4 bases, with 12 bases between. This CDR3 is 15 amino acids long. CDR3 residues: CASSQEQGEATEAFF. CDR3 bases: TGTGCCAGCAGCCAAGAACAGGGAGAGGCCACTGAAGCTTTCTTT.